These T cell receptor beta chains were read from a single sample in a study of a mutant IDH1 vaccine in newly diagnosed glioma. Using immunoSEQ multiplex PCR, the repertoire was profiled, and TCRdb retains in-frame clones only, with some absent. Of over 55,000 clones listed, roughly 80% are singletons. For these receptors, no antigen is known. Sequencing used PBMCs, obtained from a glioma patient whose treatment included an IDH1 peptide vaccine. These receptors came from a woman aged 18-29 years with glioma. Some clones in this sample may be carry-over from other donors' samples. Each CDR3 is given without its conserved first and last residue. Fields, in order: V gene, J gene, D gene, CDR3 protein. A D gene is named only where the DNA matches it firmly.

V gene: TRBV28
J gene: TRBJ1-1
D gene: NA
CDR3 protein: ASSLYDRFGGYTEAF

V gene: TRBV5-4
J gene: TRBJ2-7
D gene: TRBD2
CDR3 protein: ATGLAGGTEQY

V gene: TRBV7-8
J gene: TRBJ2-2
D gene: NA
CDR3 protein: ASGTPGRELF

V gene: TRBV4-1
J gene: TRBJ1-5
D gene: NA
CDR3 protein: ASSQGQYQPQH

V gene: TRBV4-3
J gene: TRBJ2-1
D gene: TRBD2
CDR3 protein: ASSLGTSGGGYEQF

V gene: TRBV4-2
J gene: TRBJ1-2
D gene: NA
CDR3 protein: ASSQDRREDYGYT

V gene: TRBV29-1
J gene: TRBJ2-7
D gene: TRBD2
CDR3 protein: SVATSGTYEQY

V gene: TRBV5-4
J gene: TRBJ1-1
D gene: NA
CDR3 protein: ASRVGSLLNTEAF

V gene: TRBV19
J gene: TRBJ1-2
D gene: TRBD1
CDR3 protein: ASSIRDRDYGYT

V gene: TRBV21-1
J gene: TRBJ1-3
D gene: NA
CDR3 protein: ASSKLDSGNTIY

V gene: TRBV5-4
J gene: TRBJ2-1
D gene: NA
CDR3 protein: ASSLDSNSYNEQF

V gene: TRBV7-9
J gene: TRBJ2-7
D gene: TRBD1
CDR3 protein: ASSLGTGGSDYDYEQY

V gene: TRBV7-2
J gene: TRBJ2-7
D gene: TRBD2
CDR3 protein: ASSLGLAGGQGEQY

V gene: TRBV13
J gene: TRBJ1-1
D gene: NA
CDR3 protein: ASSFFGEAF

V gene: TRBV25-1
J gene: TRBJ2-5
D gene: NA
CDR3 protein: ASSESGYQETQY

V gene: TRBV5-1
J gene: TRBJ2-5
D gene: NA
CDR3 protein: ASSLASQETQY

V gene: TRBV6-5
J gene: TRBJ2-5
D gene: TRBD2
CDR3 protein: ASSYRSGRVETQY

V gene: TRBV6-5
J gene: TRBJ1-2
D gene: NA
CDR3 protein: ASSYLGDYT